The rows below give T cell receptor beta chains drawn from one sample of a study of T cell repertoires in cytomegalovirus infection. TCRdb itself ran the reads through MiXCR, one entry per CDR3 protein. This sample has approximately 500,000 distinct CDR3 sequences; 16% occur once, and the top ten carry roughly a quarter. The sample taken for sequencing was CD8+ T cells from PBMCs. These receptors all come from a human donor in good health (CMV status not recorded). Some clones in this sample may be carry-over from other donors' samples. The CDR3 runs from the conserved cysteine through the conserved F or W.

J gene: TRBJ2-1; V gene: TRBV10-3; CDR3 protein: CAISESGPTDEQFF
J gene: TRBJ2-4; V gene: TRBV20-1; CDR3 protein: CSASREGRGDGKNIQYF
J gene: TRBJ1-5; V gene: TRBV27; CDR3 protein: CASSLKGSQPQHF
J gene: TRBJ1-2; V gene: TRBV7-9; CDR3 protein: CASSLARPLTNYGYTF
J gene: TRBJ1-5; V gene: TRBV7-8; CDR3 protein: CASSQGPGQGFDNQPQHF
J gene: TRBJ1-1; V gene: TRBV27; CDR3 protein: CASSLSPPTQVF
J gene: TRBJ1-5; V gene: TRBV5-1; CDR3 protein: CASRRDLNQPQHF
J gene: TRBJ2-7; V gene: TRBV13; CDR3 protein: CASSLEGTRGSEQYF
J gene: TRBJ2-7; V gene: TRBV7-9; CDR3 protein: CASQPGTGVERYEQYF
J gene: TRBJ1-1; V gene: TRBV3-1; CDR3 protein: CASSQDQGERTEAFF
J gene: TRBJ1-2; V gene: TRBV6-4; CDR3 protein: CASNTQGASDYGYTF
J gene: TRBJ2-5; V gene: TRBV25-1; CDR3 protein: CASSEYSGGQETQYF
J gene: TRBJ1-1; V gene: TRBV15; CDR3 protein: CATSRDKVGGPEAFF
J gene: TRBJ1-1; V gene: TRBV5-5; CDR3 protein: CASSFQGQMNTEAFF
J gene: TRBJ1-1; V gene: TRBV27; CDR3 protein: CASSALQEWDTEAFF
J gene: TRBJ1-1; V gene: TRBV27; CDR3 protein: CASSWRGNTEAFF
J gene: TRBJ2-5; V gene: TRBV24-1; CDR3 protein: CAASETGTGARETQYF
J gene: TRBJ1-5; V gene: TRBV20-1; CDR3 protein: CSARGGQGVNPQHF
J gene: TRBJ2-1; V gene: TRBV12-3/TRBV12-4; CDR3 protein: CASSGLAGGSSYNEQFF
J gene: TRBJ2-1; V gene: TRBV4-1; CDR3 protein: CASSQGGRGGYEQFF
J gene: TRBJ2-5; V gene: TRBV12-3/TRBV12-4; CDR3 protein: CASSLEGQGLETQYF
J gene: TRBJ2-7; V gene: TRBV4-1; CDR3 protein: CASSHETNSYEQYF
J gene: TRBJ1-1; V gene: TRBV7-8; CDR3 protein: CASSPVPGGSDTEAFF
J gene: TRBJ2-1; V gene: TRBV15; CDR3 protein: CATSRDKGGNEQFF
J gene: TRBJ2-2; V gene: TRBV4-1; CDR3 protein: CASSQDMAGELFF
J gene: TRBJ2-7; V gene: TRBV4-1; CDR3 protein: CASSQDAPGAYSYEQYF
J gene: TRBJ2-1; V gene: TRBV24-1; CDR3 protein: CATSTSSNEQFF
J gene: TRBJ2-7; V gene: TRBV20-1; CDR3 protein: CSAYLYRDPSAIYEQYF